Presented here are 17 T cell receptor beta chains from one specimen sequenced in a study of response to subunit inactivated influenza vaccine. TCRdb independently ran MiXCR on the RT-PCR reads; one entry per CDR3 protein. The sample holds roughly 460,000 distinct CDR3 sequences; approximately 11% are singletons and the top ten take more than 10%. The sample in question was PBMCs from blood, obtained more than 35 days after vaccination. Receptors were obtained from a man in his fifties who received an inactivated influenza vaccine.

The chain uses TRBV29-1 and TRBJ2-6, with D maybe TRBD1 (5 bases). This CDR3 is built from 15 residues. Germline V lookup: CDR1 SQVTM, CDR2 ANQGSEA. Trimming removed 5 bases at V and 0 bases at J, with 11 bases between. CDR3 amino acids: CSVMGGASGANVLTF. The CDR3 DNA follows: TGCAGCGTTATGGGTGGGGCCTCTGGGGCCAACGTCCTGACTTTC.

As for this clonotype: An end of the junction does not agree with germline; a read error may underlie this. This chain uses TRBV5-6 with TRBJ2-1; a possible D gene is TRBD2 (5 bases). CDR3 length: 15 amino acids. The germline CDR1 and CDR2 sequences are SGHDT and YYEEEE. The CDR3, as DNA: TGTGCCAGCAGCTTAGGGCTAGCCGTCAACAATAAGCAGTTCTTC. It is translated as CASSLGLAVNNKQFF.

The genes are TRBV5-1 and TRBJ2-5; D unresolved. The CDR3 runs to 15 residues. Trimming pared 0 bases from V and 4 bases from J, leaving 13 bases between. The germline V gene has CDR1 SGHRS and CDR2 YFSETQ. The CDR3 DNA is TGCGCCAGCAGCTTGGCGTCGGAATCTGGAGAGACCCAGTACTTC. Amino acid sequence: CASSLASESGETQYF.

V usage is TRBV12-3 or TRBV12-4 and J usage is TRBJ2-7; 10 bases match TRBD1. The ends lost 8 bases at V and 4 bases at J; junction bases unmatched: 5. This CDR3 has 13 residues. The chain's CDR3 is CASGGQGLYEQYF. Written as DNA, the CDR3 is TGTGCCAGCGGGGGACAGGGGTTATACGAGCAGTACTTC.

This clonotype has only a few counts. The genes are TRBV5-1 and TRBJ1-6, with a possible D match to TRBD1 (6 bases). This CDR3 contains 13 residues. Germline-derived CDR1 and CDR2 are SGHRS and YFSETQ. Between the trimmed V and J ends, which lost 4 bases and 8 bases, there was a span of 10 bases. CDR3 in amino acids: CASSGGWDSPLHF. For the CDR3, the DNA is TGCGCCAGCAGCGGGGGCTGGGATTCACCCCTCCACTTT.

This clonotype was seen only a few times. The junction and the germline gene differ at one end; a read error may be behind it. The V call is TRBV2, the J call TRBJ2-4; the D call may be TRBD1 or TRBD2 (5 bases each). Germline V gene sequence: CDR1 SNHLY, CDR2 FYNNEI. The CDR3 contains 12 residues. CDR3: CASSDSLGAQHF. CDR3 in DNA: TGTGCCAGCAGTGACTCGCTCGGGGCCCAGCACTTC. Drawing the rest from reference TRBV2 and TRBJ2-4, the complete variable domain is EPEVTQTPSHQVTQMGQEVILRCVPISNHLYFYWYRQILGQKVEFLVSFYNNEISEKSEIFDDQFSVERPDGSNFTLKIRSTKLEDSAMYFCASSDSLGAQHFGAGTRLSVL.

The CDR3 sequence: CASSLAGPQYF. DNA of the CDR3: TGTGCCAGCAGCCTAGCGGGCCCCCAGTATTTT. The chain recombines TRBV12-3 or TRBV12-4 with TRBJ2-3; 8 bases agree with TRBD2. V lost 6 bases to trimming and J lost 12 bases; unmatched junction nucleotides: 5. The CDR3 runs to 11 residues.

The rearrangement links TRBV9 to TRBJ1-1; unclear D gene. Germline CDR1 reads SGDLS; CDR2 reads YYNGEE. The ends were cut back, 0 bases at V and 3 bases at J, with 6 bases in the middle. The CDR3 loop spans 13 amino acids. In DNA, the CDR3 is TGTGCCAGCAGCGTAGCGGGGTACACTGAAGCTTTCTTT. Protein: CASSVAGYTEAFF.

This clonotype was seen at least ten times. The V and J genes are TRBV4-3 and TRBJ2-3; the D is unclear. This CDR3 spans 16 amino acids. V lost 4 bases and J 0 bases, leaving 14 bases between the germline ends. Germline lookup yields CDR1 LGHNA and CDR2 YSLEER. CDR3 bases: TGCGCCAGCAGCCTAAGTCCCACATCGAGCACAGATACGCAGTATTTT. Translation: CASSLSPTSSTDTQYF.

This clonotype was counted ten times or more. The rearrangement uses TRBV20-1 and TRBJ2-3; D unclear. V lost 0 bases, J lost 0 bases, and 4 bases lay in between. The CDR3 has 13 amino acids. Germline lookup yields CDR1 DFQATT and CDR2 SNEGSKA (reference sequence). The CDR3 loop reads CSARDGSTDTQYF. Written as DNA, the CDR3 is TGCAGTGCTAGAGATGGGAGCACAGATACGCAGTATTTT.

This clonotype appeared a few times. This chain joins TRBV29-1 and TRBJ2-7; perhaps TRBD1 as D (7 bases). Germline-derived CDR1 and CDR2 are SQVTM and ANQGSEA. This CDR3 region has 16 residues. V lost 0 bases, J lost 3 bases, and 18 bases lay in between. CDR3: CSVEDSVAGGIYEQYF. Here the CDR3 DNA reads TGCAGCGTTGAAGATTCGGTGGCAGGGGGGATCTACGAGCAGTACTTC.

This chain connects TRBV20-1 to TRBJ2-1; 14 bases match TRBD2. The germline V gene has CDR1 DFQATT and CDR2 SNEGSKA (reference sequence). Trimming cost V 3 bases and J 9 bases; bases outside gene matches: 1. The CDR3 sequence is 13 residues long. Written as DNA, the CDR3 is TGCAGTGCTAGGGGACTAGCGGGAGCTGAGCAGTTCTTC. Protein: CSARGLAGAEQFF.

V and J are TRBV5-1 and TRBJ1-5; tentative D call: TRBD1 (6 bases). From germline, CDR1 is SGHRS and CDR2 YFSETQ. There are 15 residues in the CDR3. Deletions cut 1 base from V and 6 bases from J, with 14 bases between. CDR3 region: CASSLMGVRGQPQHF. The CDR3 DNA follows: TGCGCCAGCAGCTTGATGGGGGTCAGGGGTCAGCCCCAGCATTTT.

This sequence joins TRBV20-1 and TRBJ2-3, with D maybe TRBD2 (5 bases). The germline gives CDR1 DFQATT, CDR2 SNEGSKA (reference sequence). This CDR3 comprises 14 residues. V lost 0 bases to trimming and J lost 3 bases, with 10 bases between them. CDR3 protein: CSAREGIATDTQYF. For the CDR3, the DNA is TGCAGTGCTAGAGAGGGAATAGCGACAGATACGCAGTATTTT.

The V and J genes are TRBV30 and TRBJ2-4, with a weak D call TRBD1 (7 bases). The V gene's germline CDR1 is GTSNPN and CDR2 SVGIG (reference sequence). CDR3 length: 15 amino acids. V lost 1 base to trimming and J lost 4 bases, with 14 bases between them. CDR3 residues: CAWSAGQGGKNIQYF. The CDR3 nucleotides are TGTGCCTGGAGTGCTGGGCAGGGGGGAAAAAACATTCAGTACTTC.

This clonotype has more than one count but fewer than ten. The rearrangement joins TRBV12-3 or TRBV12-4 to TRBJ2-5; D is perhaps TRBD2 (5 bases). Between the trimmed V and J ends, which lost 8 bases and 2 bases, there was a span of 15 bases. The CDR3 extends over 14 amino acids. DNA of the CDR3: TGTGCCAGCCGCTTCGGGGTCGGGCAAGAGACCCAGTACTTC. The encoded protein is CASRFGVGQETQYF.

This chain connects TRBV20-1 to TRBJ2-1, with 10 bases matching TRBD2. This CDR3 contains 15 residues. Germline V CDR1 and CDR2: DFQATT, SNEGSKA (reference sequence). V dropped 0 bases and J dropped 5; count of bases not matched to a gene: 4. The CDR3 reads CSAREPSGSHNEQFF. As DNA, the CDR3 is TGCAGTGCTAGAGAGCCTAGCGGGAGCCACAATGAGCAGTTCTTC.